The 9 T cell receptor beta chains given below trace back to one sample, sequenced in a study of blood T cells in healthy people across ages. Primed by a sample-barcoded 5' primer and a J-beta primer mix, a second PCR proceeded for about 7 to 11 cycles. TCRdb reprocessed the 5' RACE reads via MiXCR and lists one record per CDR3 protein. Of 720,000 or so distinct CDR3 sequences in the sample, roughly 41% were seen once. Sequencing was carried out using blood. The receptors stem from a man older than 75 in good health.

This clonotype was found many times. The V call is TRBV27, the J call TRBJ2-7; D gene uncertain. CDR1 is MNHEY, CDR2 SMNVEV, per germline (reference sequence). The V end lost 2 bases, the J end lost 5 bases, and 13 bases lay between the germline ends. The CDR3 runs 14 residues. CDR3 sequence: CASSLPLPPHEQYF. The CDR3 coding sequence is TGTGCCAGCAGTTTACCCCTCCCCCCCCACGAGCAGTACTTC.

This clonotype has just a few counts. This chain joins TRBV6-2 or TRBV6-3 and TRBJ2-1, with D hard to call. The germline V gene has CDR1 MNHEY and CDR2 SVGEGT. This CDR3 region has 12 residues. Trimming removed 0 bases at V and 7 bases at J, with 4 bases between. CDR3 DNA: TGTGCCAGCAGTTACTCTCCGAATGAGCAGTTCTTC. Translating gives CASSYSPNEQFF.

The chain combines TRBV7-2 with TRBJ2-5; no clear D gene. From germline, CDR1 is SGHTA and CDR2 FQGNSA. The CDR3 totals 13 residues. V was clipped by 11 bases and J by 11 bases, with 24 bases between them. CDR3 loop: CACSLRIGYEQYF. In DNA, the CDR3 is TGTGCCTGTAGCTTACGGATAGGTTATGAGCAGTACTTC.

The J gene is TRBJ2-5, the V gene TRBV7-9; possible D gene TRBD2, 5 bases. The CDR3 is made up of 14 amino acids. V lost 3 bases, J lost 2 bases, and 10 bases lay in between. Germline CDR1 reads SEHNR; CDR2 reads FQNEAQ (reference sequence). Here the CDR3 reads CASSLVASQETQYF. The CDR3 coding sequence is TGTGCCAGCAGCTTGGTAGCGTCTCAAGAGACCCAGTACTTC.

The chain carries TRBV6-1 and TRBJ1-5, with 7 nucleotides matching TRBD1. The CDR3 loop spans 15 amino acids. The junction had 8 bases not matched to a gene; V was cut back by 3 bases and J by 6 bases. From germline, CDR1 is MNHNS and CDR2 SASEGT. The CDR3 coding sequence is TGTGCCAGCAGTGACCCAACCAGGGGGTTTCAGCCCCAGCATTTT. It yields the protein CASSDPTRGFQPQHF.

The V gene is TRBV3-1, the J gene TRBJ1-5; 8 nucleotides match TRBD1. The J segment lost 2 bases and the V segment lost 0 bases, leaving 6 bases of the junction unmatched. Germline V gene data show CDR1 as LGHDT and CDR2 as YNNKEL (reference sequence). CDR3 length: 17 residues. The CDR3 protein is CASSQDYRGGGNQPQHF. CDR3 sequence (DNA): TGTGCCAGCAGCCAAGATTACAGGGGGGGTGGCAATCAGCCCCAGCATTTT. The whole variable domain, remainder taken from reference TRBV3-1 and TRBJ1-5, is DTAVSQTPKYLVTQMGNDKSIKCEQNLGHDTMYWYKQDSKKFLKIMFSYNNKELIINETVPNRFSPKSPDKAHLNLHINSLELGDSAVYFCASSQDYRGGGNQPQHFGDGTRLSIL.

This clonotype was picked up a small number of times. The chain links TRBV7-2 to TRBJ1-5; no clear D. The CDR3 length is 14 residues. Trimming left V 5 bases short and J 4 bases short, with 12 bases between. Looked up from germline, CDR1 is SGHTA and CDR2 is FQGNSA. The CDR3 loop reads CASSPNYGNQPQHF. The CDR3, as DNA: TGTGCCAGCAGCCCGAACTACGGAAATCAGCCCCAGCATTTT. The full variable domain, completed using reference TRBV7-2 and TRBJ1-5, is GAGVSQSPSNKVTEKGKDVELRCDPISGHTALYWYRQSLGQGLEFLIYFQGNSAPDKSGLPSDRFSAERTGGSVSTLTIQRTQQEDSAVYLCASSPNYGNQPQHFGDGTRLSIL.

This clonotype was recorded at least ten times. This chain uses TRBV29-1 with TRBJ1-4; 8 nucleotides align to TRBD1. Germline assignment: CDR1 SQVTM and CDR2 ANQGSEA. CDR3 length: 14 amino acids. The ends lost 7 bases at V and 7 bases at J; junction bases unmatched: 11. CDR3 sequence (DNA): TGCAGCGCCCGGCGACAGGGGATAACTGAAAAACTGTTTTTT. Protein: CSARRQGITEKLFF.

This clonotype was detected only a few times. The rearrangement links TRBV10-3 to TRBJ2-7; tentatively, D is TRBD1 (5 bases). Per the germline V gene, CDR1 is ENHRY and CDR2 is SYGVKD. The length of the CDR3 is 14 residues. Trimming stripped 4 bases from V and 0 bases from J, with 10 bases between. The CDR3 spells CAISAGQDSYEQYF. The CDR3, as DNA: TGTGCCATCAGTGCTGGACAAGACTCCTACGAGCAGTACTTC.